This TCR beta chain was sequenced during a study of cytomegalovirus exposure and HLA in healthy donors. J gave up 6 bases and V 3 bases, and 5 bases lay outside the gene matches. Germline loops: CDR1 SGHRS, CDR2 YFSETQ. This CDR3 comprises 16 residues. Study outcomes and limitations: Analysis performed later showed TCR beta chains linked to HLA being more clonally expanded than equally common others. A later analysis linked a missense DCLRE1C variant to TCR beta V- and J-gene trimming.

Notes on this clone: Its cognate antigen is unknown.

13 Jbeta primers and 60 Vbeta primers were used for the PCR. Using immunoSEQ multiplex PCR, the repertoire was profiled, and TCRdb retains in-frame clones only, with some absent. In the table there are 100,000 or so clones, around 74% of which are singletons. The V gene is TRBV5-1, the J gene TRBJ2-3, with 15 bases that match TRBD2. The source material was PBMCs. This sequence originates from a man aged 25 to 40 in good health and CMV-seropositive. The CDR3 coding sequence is TGCGCCAGCAGCTGGGGACTAGCGGGGGGTACGGATACGCAGTATTTT. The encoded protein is CASSWGLAGGTDTQYF.